What follows are 27 T cell receptor beta chains derived from one specimen sequenced in a study of T-cell memory formation after mild COVID-19. TCRdb re-called the 5' RACE reads through MiXCR, storing one row per CDR3 protein. The profile covers about 250,000 distinct CDR3 sequences, with roughly 17% appearing a single time and 3.5% to 4% taken by the ten largest. Sample: PBMCs or a T cell subset sorted from them (not recorded which). The receptors derive from a man aged 18 to 30 who had mild COVID-19 (a few samples of this study predate the infection). Cell type and time point are not known.

In its sample, this clonotype was seen a few times. V is TRBV18 and J is TRBJ2-1; 7 bases map to TRBD1. The CDR3 sequence is 14 residues long. The J segment lost 9 bases and the V segment lost 5 bases, leaving 10 bases of the junction unmatched. Germline V lookup: CDR1 KGHSH, CDR2 LQKENI. CDR3 nucleotide sequence: TGTGCCAGCTCATTCCGGGACAGTGTGGGTGAGCAGTTCTTC. Protein: CASSFRDSVGEQFF.

The chain is built from TRBV7-9 and TRBJ2-6; D tentatively fits TRBD1 or TRBD2 (5 bases each). This CDR3 region has 15 residues. V was clipped by 7 bases and J by 0 bases, with 10 bases between them. The V gene's germline CDR1 is SEHNR and CDR2 FQNEAQ (reference sequence). Here the CDR3 reads CASMRGPSGANVLTF. The CDR3 DNA sequence: TGTGCCAGCATGAGGGGCCCCTCTGGGGCCAACGTCCTGACTTTC.

This clonotype was found a few times. The V gene is TRBV6-5, the J gene TRBJ2-2; D unclear. The V and J ends lost 6 bases and 3 bases respectively, with 11 bases between them. The length of the CDR3 is 14 residues. Germline CDR1 is MNHEY and CDR2 is SVGAGI. The CDR3: CASSSVGYTGELFF. CDR3 nucleotides: TGTGCCAGCAGCTCCGTGGGATACACCGGGGAGCTGTTTTTT.

This clonotype showed up just a few times. The chain couples TRBV12-3 or TRBV12-4 to TRBJ1-1; D is undetermined. The CDR3 has 13 amino acids. V was cut by 5 bases and J by 7 bases, with 14 bases left in between. CDR3 in amino acids: CASSTYPGVEAFF. The CDR3 DNA is TGTGCCAGCAGTACCTATCCAGGCGTTGAAGCTTTCTTT.

This CDR3 reads CASSFGGVVAFF. The CDR3, as DNA: TGTGCCAGCAGTTTCGGGGGTGTGGTGGCTTTCTTT. This sequence joins TRBV12-3 or TRBV12-4 and TRBJ1-1; TRBD1 might be the D (5 bases). This CDR3 has 12 amino acids. V lost 3 bases and J 11 bases, leaving 13 bases between the germline ends.

The rearrangement links TRBV20-1 to TRBJ2-3, with D possibly matching TRBD2 (6 bases). This CDR3 contains 16 residues. Trimming cost V 6 bases and J 0 bases, with 19 bases left between them. The germline V gene has CDR1 DFQATT and CDR2 SNEGSKA (reference sequence). CDR3 in amino acids: CSAQAFSGPSTDTQYF. The DNA for the CDR3 is TGCAGTGCCCAAGCCTTTAGCGGACCTAGCACAGATACGCAGTATTTT.

The chain joins TRBV12-3 or TRBV12-4 to TRBJ2-6, with D possibly being TRBD2 (6 bases). This CDR3 is built from 16 residues. Trimming removed 6 bases from V and 0 bases from J, with 12 bases in between. The CDR3 region has the DNA TGTGCCAGCAGCGGCGGAGGGGACTCTGGGGCCAACGTCCTGACTTTC. Translating gives CASSGGGDSGANVLTF.

This clonotype was picked up many times. CDR3 region: CASSPPLVYREWGDYEAFF. The DNA for the CDR3 is TGTGCCAGCTCACCACCGTTGGTTTACAGGGAGTGGGGGGATTATGAAGCTTTCTTT. V gene TRBV18 combines with J gene TRBJ1-1; tentatively, D is TRBD1 (6 bases). V shed 0 bases and J shed 7 bases, with 27 bases lying between them. From germline, CDR1 is KGHSH and CDR2 LQKENI. CDR3 length: 19 amino acids.

This clonotype came up a few times. The rearrangement joins TRBV19 to TRBJ2-5; D call uncertain. The CDR3 length is 14 residues. V was cut by 5 bases and J by 2 bases, with 12 bases left in between. Per germline, CDR1 LNHDA and CDR2 SQIVND (reference sequence). The CDR3 DNA follows: TGTGCCAGTAGTCTCAGGACGGTGCAAGAGACCCAGTACTTC. Translating it yields CASSLRTVQETQYF. Filled out from reference TRBV19 and TRBJ2-5, the complete variable domain reads DGGITQSPKYLFRKEGQNVTLSCEQNLNHDAMYWYRQDPGQGLRLIYYSQIVNDFQKGDIAEGYSVSREKKESFPLTVTSAQKNPTAFYLCASSLRTVQETQYFGPGTRLLVL.

The table lists this clonotype with many counts. The CDR3 nucleotides read TGTGCCAGCTCACCGGAGGGACAGGGGGGGAACTATGGCTACACCTTC. Its translation is CASSPEGQGGNYGYTF. V usage is TRBV18 and J usage is TRBJ1-2, with TRBD1 identical over 11 bases. CDR3 length: 16 amino acids. The germline V gene has CDR1 KGHSH and CDR2 LQKENI. The trim removed 3 bases at V and 2 bases at J, leaving 5 bases unmatched.

This clonotype was seen more than once but under ten times. This chain links TRBV6-6 with TRBJ2-6, with 9 bases identical to TRBD1. Germline CDR1 reads MNHNY; CDR2 reads SVGAGI (reference sequence). With 7 bases clipped from V and 0 bases from J, the junction kept 7 bases outside the gene matches. This CDR3 has 17 residues. CDR3 sequence: CASTRDRAHSGANVLTF. The CDR3 bases are TGTGCCAGCACCCGGGACAGGGCTCACTCTGGGGCCAACGTCCTGACTTTC.

This clonotype has a single count. The junction does not match germline at one end; this may be a read error. V usage is TRBV11-2 and J usage is TRBJ1-6, with a weak D call TRBD1 (6 bases). Germline CDR1 and CDR2: SGHAT and FQNNGV. The CDR3 contains 14 residues. CDR3 sequence (DNA): TGTGCCAGCAGCTTATCTGGGGACAATTCACCCATCCACTTT. It codes for CASSLSGDNSPIHF.

J is TRBJ1-1 and V is TRBV5-1; no firm D call. Trimming took off 10 bases at V and 4 bases at J, with 20 bases between the two ends. CDR1 SGHRS and CDR2 YFSETQ come from the germline V gene. The CDR3 extends over 14 amino acids. This CDR3 reads CASLPEPTATEAFF. CDR3 nucleotides: TGCGCCTCACTCCCCGAGCCCACTGCCACTGAAGCTTTCTTT.

The rearrangement uses TRBV5-1 and TRBJ2-2; 12 nucleotides align to TRBD1. This CDR3 has 18 amino acids. V lost 7 bases to trimming and J lost 4 bases; unmatched junction nucleotides: 14. Germline V gene lookup returns CDR1 SGHRS and CDR2 YFSETQ. CDR3 nucleotides: TGCGCCAGCCGTCCCCCGGGACAGGGGGCGCTGGGCACCGGGGAGCTGTTTTTT. It encodes CASRPPGQGALGTGELFF.

V gene TRBV11-2 combines with J gene TRBJ1-2, with TRBD1 matching over 10 bases. The CDR3 runs to 17 residues. The germline V gene encodes CDR1 SGHAT and CDR2 FQNNGV. V trimming: 4 bases; J trimming: 4 bases; junction bases outside the gene matches: 12. CDR3 residues: CASSSTGGGRGSYGYTF. Written as DNA, the CDR3 is TGTGCCAGCAGCTCGACAGGGGGCGGGAGAGGGAGCTATGGCTACACCTTC.

This chain joins TRBV18 and TRBJ2-3; 8 nucleotides match TRBD2. J was trimmed by 5 bases and V by 6 bases; bases with no gene match: 4. The CDR3 sequence is 13 residues long. Looked up from germline, CDR1 is KGHSH and CDR2 is LQKENI. CDR3 DNA sequence: TGTGCCAGCTCCCCGGGAGGGAGAGATACGCAGTATTTT. It yields the protein CASSPGGRDTQYF.

This clonotype was counted a few times. The J gene is TRBJ2-1, the V gene TRBV7-2; 9 nucleotides agree with TRBD2. The CDR3 spans 15 residues. J lost 3 bases, V lost 5 bases, and 5 bases had no gene match. CDR1 SGHTA and CDR2 FQGNSA come from the germline V gene. DNA for the CDR3: TGTGCCAGCAGCGTTAGCGGGGGTAACTACAATGAGCAGTTCTTC. Amino acid sequence: CASSVSGGNYNEQFF. Variable domain in full (rest from reference TRBV7-2 and TRBJ2-1): GAGVSQSPSNKVTEKGKDVELRCDPISGHTALYWYRQSLGQGLEFLIYFQGNSAPDKSGLPSDRFSAERTGGSVSTLTIQRTQQEDSAVYLCASSVSGGNYNEQFFGPGTRLTVL.

There are many counts of this clonotype. The rearrangement links TRBV5-4 to TRBJ2-5, with TRBD2 matching 11 bases. Germline CDR1 SGHNT, CDR2 YYREEE (reference sequence). V lost 5 bases to trimming and J lost 5 bases; unmatched junction nucleotides: 5. The CDR3 spans 14 residues. As DNA, the CDR3 is TGTGCCAGCAGTTTAGCGGGGGGGTTTGAGACCCAGTACTTC. As protein: CASSLAGGFETQYF. Full variable domain (missing parts from reference TRBV5-4 and TRBJ2-5): ETGVTQSPTHLIKTRGQQVTLRCSSQSGHNTVSWYQQALGQGPQFIFQYYREEENGRGNFPPRFSGLQFPNYSSELNVNALELDDSALYLCASSLAGGFETQYFGPGTRLLVL.

This chain joins TRBV10-3 and TRBJ2-3; D may be TRBD2 (6 bases). The ends were cut back, 6 bases at V and 2 bases at J, with 9 bases in the middle. Per the germline V gene, CDR1 is ENHRY and CDR2 is SYGVKD. The CDR3 is 13 amino acids. In DNA form, the CDR3 reads TGTGCCATCAGCGGGGGATTCACAGATACGCAGTATTTT. Its translation: CAISGGFTDTQYF.

The chain joins TRBV2 to TRBJ2-7, with 10 bases that match TRBD1. The CDR3 has 13 residues. V shed 7 bases, J shed 5 bases, and the junction held 5 bases outside the gene matches. Per germline, CDR1 SNHLY and CDR2 FYNNEI. The CDR3 region is CASTRDRGDEQYF. The CDR3 DNA follows: TGTGCCAGCACCAGGGACAGGGGCGACGAGCAGTACTTC.

This clonotype showed up many times. The chain links TRBV5-6 to TRBJ2-5; TRBD2 matches 11 bases. CDR1 and CDR2 (germline): SGHDT, YYEEEE. V gave up 5 bases and J gave up 7 bases; unmatched junction bases: 10. The CDR3 extends over 15 amino acids. In DNA form, the CDR3 reads TGTGCCAGCAGGTCAACTAGCGGGGGCTGGGGGACCCAGTACTTC. The encoded protein is CASRSTSGGWGTQYF.

J is TRBJ2-1 and V is TRBV12-3 or TRBV12-4; D is possibly TRBD1 or TRBD2 (5 bases each). CDR3 length: 18 amino acids. V was cut by 4 bases and J by 0 bases, with 19 bases left in between. The CDR3 protein is CASSSFLRGAHSYNEQFF. The CDR3 DNA is TGTGCCAGCAGTTCATTTCTGCGAGGGGCTCACTCCTACAATGAGCAGTTCTTC.

The chain has TRBV9 and TRBJ1-1, with D possibly TRBD1 on 5 matching bases. Trimming removed 1 base at V and 8 bases at J, with 21 bases between. Germline V gene lookup returns CDR1 SGDLS and CDR2 YYNGEE. The CDR3 is 16 residues long. The CDR3 is CASSVTAGAQNREAFF. The CDR3 DNA reads TGTGCCAGCAGCGTAACGGCCGGGGCGCAGAATAGAGAAGCTTTCTTT.

The J gene is TRBJ2-3, the V gene TRBV5-1, with D perhaps matching TRBD1 or TRBD2 (5 bases each). Trimming shortened V by 6 bases and J by 3 bases, and 11 bases separated the two germline ends. CDR3 length equals 13 residues. Germline-derived CDR1 and CDR2 are SGHRS and YFSETQ. The CDR3 region has the DNA TGCGCCAGCACAGTAGGGACGACAGATACGCAGTATTTT. It translates to CASTVGTTDTQYF.

The CDR3 DNA follows: TGCAGTGCTAGAGAGGGGGCGCGTAATGAAAAACTGTTTTTT. This translates into CSAREGARNEKLFF. The chain recombines TRBV20-1 with TRBJ1-4; tentatively, D is TRBD1 (6 bases). CDR1 is DFQATT and CDR2 is SNEGSKA in the germline V gene (reference sequence). V dropped 0 bases and J dropped 4 bases, with 9 bases sitting between them. The CDR3 is 14 amino acids.

This clonotype was observed a handful of times. The V gene is TRBV4-2, the J gene TRBJ2-1; D unclear. Trimming left V 0 bases short and J 6 bases short, with 15 bases between. This CDR3 is built from 16 residues. Germline lookup yields CDR1 LGHNA and CDR2 YNFKEQ. CDR3 loop: CASSQDHGTGLNEQFF. DNA for the CDR3: TGTGCCAGCAGCCAAGATCACGGAACCGGGCTCAATGAGCAGTTCTTC.

This clonotype was observed a few times. The V gene is TRBV6-2 or TRBV6-3, the J gene TRBJ2-4; the D is unclear. V gave up 2 bases and J gave up 7 bases, with 9 bases separating them. Per the germline V gene, CDR1 is MNHEY and CDR2 is SVGEGT. The length of the CDR3 is 13 residues. The DNA of the CDR3 is TGTGCCAGCAGTTACCGGATGGCGAACATTCAGTACTTC. Translating it yields CASSYRMANIQYF.